A selection of T cell receptor beta chains follows, all from one sample in a study of blood T cell repertoires in COVID-19. Assay used: immunoSEQ multiplex PCR; TCRdb lists only in-frame clones, some missing. The data show a few hundred thousand clones, 85% seen once. Sequencing used peripheral blood. These receptors came from a woman aged 18-29 years with acute or convalescent COVID-19. The CDR3 runs from the conserved cysteine through the conserved F or W. A D gene is named only where the DNA matches it firmly. The listing skips clone size in some rows; elsewhere it reads once, few, many or a size class.

j_gene,abundance,d_gene,v_gene,len,CDR3nt,CDR3aa
TRBJ2-1,once,.,TRBV9,15,TGTGCCAGCAGCGTCCGGGACAACTCCTACAATGAGCAGTTCTTC,CASSVRDNSYNEQFF
TRBJ1-4,.,TRBD1,TRBV6-1,15,TGTGCCAGCAGTGAGCGGGACAGCCATAATGAAAAACTGTTTTTT,CASSERDSHNEKLFF
TRBJ2-3,.,.,TRBV6-5,15,TGTGCCAGCAGTTACTCGGGGGGAGTGGAAGATACGCAGTATTTT,CASSYSGGVEDTQYF
TRBJ2-2,few,TRBD1,TRBV24-1,15,TGTGCCACCAGTTTGGGACAGGGGGCAACCGGGGAGCTGTTTTTT,CATSLGQGATGELFF
TRBJ2-1,.,TRBD2,TRBV5-1,15,TGCGCCAGCAGCCTAGCGGGAGGGACCTACAATGAGCAGTTCTTC,CASSLAGGTYNEQFF
TRBJ2-3,.,TRBD2,TRBV11-2,15,TGTGCCAGCAGCTTTCTAGCGGGGCAGAGAGATACGCAGTATTTT,CASSFLAGQRDTQYF
TRBJ1-5,.,TRBD1,TRBV6-5,14,TGTGCCAGCAGCGGACAGGGTGAGGATCAGCCCCAGCATTTT,CASSGQGEDQPQHF
TRBJ2-5,.,TRBD2,TRBV12-5,15,TGTGCTAGTGGTTTGCAACTAGCGGGGGAAGAGACCCAGTACTTC,CASGLQLAGEETQYF
TRBJ1-5,.,.,TRBV19,15,TGTGCCAGTAGTATAGGGGGAGTTAGTAATCAGCCCCAGCATTTT,CASSIGGVSNQPQHF
TRBJ1-4,few,TRBD1,TRBV2,14,TGTGCCAGCACCGGAGGGACAGGGGGCGAAAAACTGTTTTTT,CASTGGTGGEKLFF
TRBJ1-1,.,.,TRBV27,15,TGTGCCAGCAGTTTATTGCTGGGGAGGGTCACTGAAGCTTTCTTT,CASSLLLGRVTEAFF
TRBJ1-5,.,.,TRBV15,13,TGTGCCACCAGCAGAGAGGCGGATCAGCCCCAGCATTTT,CATSREADQPQHF
TRBJ2-3,.,TRBD2,TRBV11-3,15,TGTGCCAGCAGCTCCGGGGCGGGAGTGACAGATACGCAGTATTTT,CASSSGAGVTDTQYF
TRBJ2-2,.,TRBD1,TRBV29-1,14,TGCAGCGTGAACGACAGGGAACACTCCGGGGAGCTGTTTTTT,CSVNDREHSGELFF
TRBJ1-1,.,.,TRBV30,11,TGTGCCGGCCTGATGAACACTGAAGCTTTCTTT,CAGLMNTEAFF
TRBJ1-2,few,TRBD1,TRBV11-2,15,TGTGCCAGCAGATCTGCGACAGGGGCTAACTATGGCTACACCTTC,CASRSATGANYGYTF
TRBJ1-1,.,.,TRBV4-2,15,TGTGCCAGCAGCCAAGAACCGGGGGGCGACACTGAAGCTTTCTTT,CASSQEPGGDTEAFF
TRBJ1-1,.,.,TRBV30,11,TGTGCCTGGTTTTCCAATCCTGAAGCTTTCTTT,CAWFSNPEAFF
TRBJ1-5,.,TRBD1,TRBV27,14,TGTGCCAGCAGACTGGGACAGAGAGATCAGCCCCAGCATTTT,CASRLGQRDQPQHF
TRBJ2-7,once,.,TRBV6-6,15,TGTGCCAGCAGTCCGGACGGGACATCTTTGGGCGAGCAGTACTTC,CASSPDGTSLGEQYF
TRBJ2-7,once,TRBD2,TRBV20-1,15,TGCAGTGCTAGTTCCGGACTAGCGGGAGTTTACGAGCAGTACTTC,CSASSGLAGVYEQYF
TRBJ1-4,.,.,TRBV5-6,15,TGTGCCAGCAGCTTGGTGGCAGGGAAAAGCGAAAAACTGTTTTTT,CASSLVAGKSEKLFF
TRBJ1-6,.,.,TRBV7-4,20,TGTGCCAGCAGCTTCGACTATGACGCGCCTACGACGGGCGGTAATTCACCCCTCCACTTT,CASSFDYDAPTTGGNSPLHF
TRBJ2-7,.,TRBD1,TRBV5-4,16,TGTGCCAGCAGCTTGGTGGGGACAGGGACGGGACGGGAGCAGTACTTC,CASSLVGTGTGREQYF
TRBJ1-1,.,.,TRBV2,17,TGTGCCAGCGTGGGGGCAGGGGCCCCCCGGGATCACACTGAAGCTTTCTTT,CASVGAGAPRDHTEAFF
TRBJ2-1,.,.,TRBV4-2,15,TGTGCCAGCAGCCAAGATCCCAGCTCCTACAATGAGCAGTTCTTC,CASSQDPSSYNEQFF
TRBJ1-1,once,.,TRBV9,14,TGTGCCAGCAGCGTAGATCCAGGGCGCACTGAAGCTTTCTTT,CASSVDPGRTEAFF
TRBJ2-7,.,TRBD1,TRBV5-1,14,TGCGCCAGCGGCGGACAGGAAAGCTCCTACGAGCAGTACTTC,CASGGQESSYEQYF
TRBJ2-1,.,TRBD2,TRBV19,17,TGTGCCAGTACTCCTCTGGGGGGGGGAAAACCCCACAATGAGCAGTTCTTC,CASTPLGGGKPHNEQFF
TRBJ1-2,few,TRBD1,TRBV2,13,TGTGCCAGCAGTCCCCCTCGACAGGGGAGGTACACCTTC,CASSPPRQGRYTF
TRBJ2-3,.,TRBD1,TRBV2,14,TGTGCCAGCAGTGGGACAGGGAGCACAGATACGCAGTATTTT,CASSGTGSTDTQYF
TRBJ1-6,few,.,TRBV4-2,16,TGTGCCAGCAGCCAAGATTACCAGGAGGGTAATTCACCCCTCCACTTT,CASSQDYQEGNSPLHF
TRBJ1-2,.,.,TRBV28,14,TGTGCCAGCAGTTTAGCAGGGGATAACTATGGCTACACCTTC,CASSLAGDNYGYTF
TRBJ1-1,.,.,TRBV6-6,15,TGTGCCAGCAGTTACCTTAACAGGGAATACACTGAAGCTTTCTTT,CASSYLNREYTEAFF
TRBJ1-1,.,.,TRBV28,12,TGTGCCAGCAGTTTGCAGGGTCCCGAAGCTTTCTTT,CASSLQGPEAFF
TRBJ2-7,.,TRBD1,TRBV2,13,TGTGCCAGCAGTGGACAGGGGATCCACGAGCAGTACTTC,CASSGQGIHEQYF
TRBJ2-5,.,.,TRBV24-1,16,TGTGCCACCAGTGATTTTATTTCGGGAGCGGGAGAGACCCAGTACTTC,CATSDFISGAGETQYF
TRBJ1-2,.,.,TRBV10-2,12,TGCGCCAGTAGAGGACAGTTGGATGGCTACACCTTC,CASRGQLDGYTF
TRBJ1-2,.,TRBD1,TRBV19,14,TGTGCCAGTAGCCGGGACAGGGGTCGTCAGGGCTACACCTTC,CASSRDRGRQGYTF
TRBJ2-5,.,TRBD2,TRBV5-1,16,TGCGCCAGCAGCTTGGAGTCTAGCGGGGGAATTGAGACCCAGTACTTC,CASSLESSGGIETQYF
TRBJ1-1,.,.,TRBV7-3,12,TGTGCCAGCAGCTCCACAAACACTGAAGCTTTCTTT,CASSSTNTEAFF
TRBJ2-5,once,TRBD2,TRBV5-6,17,TGTGCCAGCAGCGCACCTTGGAATAGCGGGAGGAAAGAGACCCAGTACTTC,CASSAPWNSGRKETQYF
TRBJ2-2,many,.,TRBV3-1/TRBV3-2,12,TGTGCCAGCAGGACAACCCCCGGGGAGCTGTTTTTT,CASRTTPGELFF
TRBJ1-2,.,TRBD1,TRBV5-4,14,TGTGCCAGCAGCACAGGGGACTCCTTCTATGGCTACACCTTC,CASSTGDSFYGYTF
TRBJ1-6,.,.,TRBV27,12,TGTGCCAGCAGTTTCGTACAGTCACCCCTCCACTTT,CASSFVQSPLHF
TRBJ2-5,.,TRBD2,TRBV2,16,TGTGCCAGCAGTGGGAAAGGGACTAGCGGGAAAGAGACCCAGTACTTC,CASSGKGTSGKETQYF
TRBJ1-5,.,.,TRBV9,17,TGTGCCAGCAGCGTTGGCTCTGGGAGTTATAGCAATCAGCCCCAGCATTTT,CASSVGSGSYSNQPQHF
TRBJ2-1,.,.,TRBV24-1,15,TGTGCCACCAGTGTCCCCTCCGGGGGAGGCAATGAGCAGTTCTTC,CATSVPSGGGNEQFF
TRBJ2-3,.,.,TRBV19,14,TGTGCCAGTAGTACTTCAGGGAACACAGATACGCAGTATTTT,CASSTSGNTDTQYF
TRBJ1-2,.,.,TRBV5-6,13,TGTGCCAGCAGCTACAGGCCCTCCTATGGCTACACCTTC,CASSYRPSYGYTF
TRBJ2-5,once,.,TRBV2,15,TGTGCCAGCAGTCGGGACTCTTATGCCCAAGAGACCCAGTACTTC,CASSRDSYAQETQYF
TRBJ2-1,once,TRBD2,TRBV9,17,TGTGCCAGCAGCGTAACTACTAGCGGGGTCTCCTACAATGAGCAGTTCTTC,CASSVTTSGVSYNEQFF
TRBJ1-3,.,.,TRBV2,14,TGTGCCAGCCACCTACGGGGTTCGGGAAACACCATATATTTT,CASHLRGSGNTIYF
TRBJ2-7,.,.,TRBV5-1,12,TGCGCCAGCGGTGGGGCCCCCTACGAGCAGTACTTC,CASGGAPYEQYF
TRBJ2-7,.,TRBD2,TRBV27,14,TGTGCCAGCAGTCCCGGGACTACCGCCTACGAGCAGTACTTC,CASSPGTTAYEQYF
TRBJ1-5,.,TRBD1,TRBV29-1,14,TGCAGCGCCCGACCCGGGACAGGGAGTCAGCCCCAGCATTTT,CSARPGTGSQPQHF
TRBJ2-5,.,.,TRBV23-1,15,TGCGCCAGGAGGTTCAGGGCCACATTTCAAGAGACCCAGTACTTC,CARRFRATFQETQYF
TRBJ1-1,once,.,TRBV9,14,TGTGCCAGCAGCATCACAGGGTCGGTCACTGAAGCTTTCTTT,CASSITGSVTEAFF
TRBJ1-5,.,.,TRBV30,12,TGTGCCTGGAACCAGATGGATCAGCCCCAGCATTTT,CAWNQMDQPQHF